Below, 30 T cell receptor beta chains from the same sample are listed, as sequenced in a study of blood T cells in healthy people across ages (dated by TCRdb to between 2015 and 2017). To prepare the library, 5' RACE was applied. Instrument on record: Illumina HiSeq 2500. A second PCR of 7 to 11 cycles was run with a J-beta primer mix and a sample-barcoded 5' primer. Using fastp at Q25 and MiXCR, TCRdb reprocessed the public reads and kept productive beta chains. Entries are consolidated by CDR3 protein sequence, retaining the most common genes and DNA. For this sample there are approximately 760,000 distinct CDR3 sequences; about 25% appear just once. Jointly, the top ten make up more than 8.5% of the sample. The data also belong to a second study, concerning T cells of mothers and their children.

The sequencing input was blood. These receptors were obtained from a boy between 10 and 17 years old in good health.

CDR3 sequence: CASSLSQDSPTYEQYF. For the CDR3, the DNA is TGTGCCAGCAGTTTGTCACAGGACAGTCCTACCTACGAGCAGTACTTC. The V gene is TRBV27, the J gene TRBJ2-7; D is perhaps TRBD1 (6 bases). Trimming took off 3 bases at V and 2 bases at J, with 17 bases between the two ends. Germline-derived CDR1 and CDR2 are MNHEY and SMNVEV (reference sequence). The CDR3 sequence is 16 residues long.

The gene calls are TRBV4-3 and TRBJ2-1; D ambiguous. Germline-derived CDR1 and CDR2 are LGHNA and YSLEER. The CDR3 spans 15 residues. Trimming removed 0 bases from V and 5 bases from J, with 11 bases in between. Here the CDR3 reads CASSQDRAAHNEQFF. Written as DNA, the CDR3 is TGCGCCAGCAGCCAAGATCGAGCAGCACACAATGAGCAGTTCTTC.

The V gene is TRBV10-3, the J gene TRBJ2-5; TRBD2 might be the D (6 bases). The CDR3 is made up of 14 amino acids. Deletions cut 2 bases from V and 5 bases from J, with 12 bases between. Germline V gene data show CDR1 as ENHRY and CDR2 as SYGVKD. The CDR3 is CAISEPPGRETQYF. DNA of the CDR3: TGTGCCATCAGTGAGCCTCCGGGGAGGGAGACCCAGTACTTC.

V and J are TRBV28 and TRBJ2-1, with 8 positions matching TRBD2. V was pared by 2 bases and J by 8 bases, with 11 bases of the junction left unmatched. This CDR3 is built from 16 residues. Looked up from germline, CDR1 is MDHEN and CDR2 is SYDVKM. For the CDR3, the DNA is TGTGCCAGCAGTTTACCCGGGACTAGGAGTTTGGATGAGCAGTTCTTC. Translated: CASSLPGTRSLDEQFF.

This clonotype turned up a few times. The chain employs TRBV28 and TRBJ2-3, with 7 bases aligning to TRBD2. The CDR3 is 16 amino acids. Looked up from germline, CDR1 is MDHEN and CDR2 is SYDVKM. V gave up 3 bases and J gave up 0 bases; unmatched junction bases: 6. The CDR3: CASSLAGEGSTDTQYF. CDR3 bases: TGTGCCAGCAGTTTGGCGGGAGAAGGCAGCACAGATACGCAGTATTTT.

Concerning this clonotype itself: The CDR3 ends on some other residue instead of the conserved phenylalanine or tryptophan, so this is likely a read error. V gene TRBV20-1 combines with J gene TRBJ1-1; no clear D gene. V was pared by 2 bases and J by 0 bases, with 10 bases between. The CDR3 spans 14 residues. Germline assignment: CDR1 DFQATT and CDR2 SNEGSKA (reference sequence). The CDR3 reads CSARPGLLNTEAFL. DNA for the CDR3: TGCAGTGCTAGACCAGGACTGCTGAACACTGAAGCTTTCCTT.

The chain combines TRBV9 with TRBJ2-2, with 8 bases aligning to TRBD1. The CDR3 runs 12 residues. The germline gives CDR1 SGDLS, CDR2 YYNGEE. The ends lost 8 bases at V and 7 bases at J; junction bases unmatched: 4. CDR3 DNA: TGTGCCAGTCGGACAGGGTACGGGGAGCTGTTTTTT. It is translated as CASRTGYGELFF.

This clonotype was detected a few times. The V gene is TRBV7-2, the J gene TRBJ2-5; D might be TRBD1 or TRBD2, each matching 5 bases. The J call may be mistaken, given a closer DNA end match to TRBJ2-7. This CDR3 is built from 15 residues. Germline assignment: CDR1 SGHTA and CDR2 FQGNSA. The CDR3 bases are TGTGCCAGCAGCCACGGACCGGGACCCGCCTACGAGCAGTACTTC. Its protein is CASSHGPGPAYEQYF.

The V gene is TRBV7-2, the J gene TRBJ2-3; TRBD2 agrees at 10 bases. In germline, CDR1 is SGHTA, CDR2 FQGNSA. V lost 5 bases and J lost 4; bases outside the gene matches: 9. The CDR3 sequence is 16 residues long. CDR3 in amino acids: CASSPWASGGADTQYF. CDR3 DNA sequence: TGTGCCAGCAGCCCCTGGGCTAGCGGGGGTGCAGATACGCAGTATTTT.

The chain joins TRBV7-4 to TRBJ2-1; D may be TRBD1 or TRBD2 (5 bases each). Gene TRBJ2-5 matches the end of the DNA better, so the J call may be wrong. Per germline, CDR1 SGHVT and CDR2 SQSDAQ. The CDR3 is 14 residues long. The CDR3 nucleotides read TGTGCCAGCAGCCAATCGACCTACGGGGCGACCCAGTACTTC. It translates to CASSQSTYGATQYF.

This clonotype has more than one count but fewer than ten. This CDR3 is CSVEDWPARSTDTQYF. Here the CDR3 DNA reads TGCAGCGTTGAAGACTGGCCAGCTCGAAGCACAGATACGCAGTATTTT. The rearrangement joins TRBV29-1 to TRBJ2-3; D gene ambiguous. The CDR3 has 16 amino acids. With 0 bases removed from V and 0 bases from J, the gap between germline ends came to 13 bases. The germline V gene encodes CDR1 SQVTM and CDR2 ANQGSEA.

This clonotype was found a few times. The genes are TRBV20-1 and TRBJ2-1; D not certain. Germline assignment: CDR1 DFQATT and CDR2 SNEGSKA (reference sequence). This CDR3 comprises 15 residues. With 3 bases removed from V and 7 bases from J, the gap between germline ends came to 19 bases. The CDR3 DNA reads as TGCAGTGCTAGGGAGTCTCGGCCTCCCAGGAATGAGCAGTTCTTC. Its protein product is CSARESRPPRNEQFF.

This clonotype was seen only a few times. The rearrangement joins TRBV20-1 to TRBJ2-5; TRBD2 might be the D (6 bases). The end of the DNA aligns better with TRBJ2-7, so the J call may be wrong. The CDR3 covers 13 residues. Germline assignment: CDR1 DFQATT and CDR2 SNEGSKA (reference sequence). CDR3 loop: CSAPGLASYEQYF. In DNA form, the CDR3 reads TGCAGTGCCCCGGGACTGGCATCCTACGAGCAGTACTTC.

V and J are TRBV29-1 and TRBJ2-3; TRBD1 matches 9 bases. Trimming removed 6 bases from V and 5 bases from J; junction bases left unmatched: 9. The germline CDR1 and CDR2 sequences are SQVTM and ANQGSEA. The CDR3 runs to 14 residues. For the CDR3, the DNA is TGCAGCGTGAACCGGGACAGGGCCGAAGATACGCAGTATTTT. Amino acid sequence: CSVNRDRAEDTQYF.

This clonotype has just a few counts. The genes are TRBV19 and TRBJ1-2, with no clear D. Germline values: CDR1 LNHDA, CDR2 SQIVND (reference sequence). The CDR3 spans 15 residues. V lost 1 base to trimming and J lost 2 bases, with 11 bases between them. The CDR3 coding sequence is TGTGCCAGTAGTATAGTAGACGGAGTAAACTATGGCTACACCTTC. This gives the protein CASSIVDGVNYGYTF.

The chain employs TRBV6-1 and TRBJ1-1; D gene ambiguous. The CDR3 extends over 13 amino acids. Trimming cost V 1 base and J 7 bases, with 10 bases left between them. Per germline, CDR1 MNHNS and CDR2 SASEGT. The CDR3 sequence is CASSEVIGIEAFF. CDR3 sequence (DNA): TGTGCCAGCAGTGAAGTCATAGGGATTGAAGCTTTCTTT.

CDR3 bases: TGTGCCGGTGGGGGGGGGAGAAGCTCCTACAATGAGCAGTTCTTC. Amino acids: CAGGGGRSSYNEQFF. The chain combines TRBV28 with TRBJ2-1; 7 nucleotides line up with TRBD2. With V trimmed by 11 bases and J by 0 bases, 10 bases remained unmatched. Germline CDR1 and CDR2: MDHEN and SYDVKM. The CDR3 sequence is 15 residues long.

The V and J genes are TRBV28 and TRBJ1-4; the D gene is possibly TRBD1 (5 bases). The germline gives CDR1 MDHEN, CDR2 SYDVKM. Trimming stripped 6 bases from V and 2 bases from J, with 13 bases between. This CDR3 contains 15 residues. CDR3 coding DNA: TGTGCCAGCAGCCCTGGTGGGGGGACTAATGAAAAACTGTTTTTT. Protein product: CASSPGGGTNEKLFF.

This clonotype came up once. V usage is TRBV11-1 and J usage is TRBJ2-7; 8 nucleotides line up with TRBD2. CDR3 length: 15 amino acids. Germline V gene sequence: CDR1 SGHAT, CDR2 FQDESV (reference sequence). The V gene end was trimmed by 4 bases and the J gene end by 0 bases; junction bases not matched to a gene: 5. DNA for the CDR3: TGTGCCAGCAGCTGGAGAGCGGGGGTCTCCTACGAGCAGTACTTC. Amino acid sequence: CASSWRAGVSYEQYF.

The CDR3 DNA follows: TGTGCCAGCAGCAGGAGTCATGGACAGAGCTCCTATAATTCACCCCTCCACTTT. It yields the protein CASSRSHGQSSYNSPLHF. The chain is built from TRBV6-1 and TRBJ1-6; the D gene is possibly TRBD1 (6 bases). Germline lookup yields CDR1 MNHNS and CDR2 SASEGT. The V gene lost 6 bases and the J gene lost 0 bases, with 18 bases spanning the gap. This CDR3 region has 18 residues.

The chain couples TRBV18 to TRBJ2-3, with 8 bases matching TRBD1. The germline CDR1 and CDR2 sequences are KGHSH and LQKENI. V shed 6 bases and J 4 bases; nucleotides not matched to a gene: 3. The CDR3 loop spans 13 amino acids. In DNA, the CDR3 is TGTGCCAGCTCCCCGGACAGGGCAGATACGCAGTATTTT. It yields the protein CASSPDRADTQYF.

This clonotype has just a few counts. The chain carries TRBV28 and TRBJ2-7, with 8 bases that match TRBD1. This CDR3 contains 14 residues. V shed 6 bases, J shed 6 bases, and the junction held 10 bases outside the gene matches. Germline CDR1 MDHEN, CDR2 SYDVKM. The CDR3 loop reads CASSSGQGPIEQYF. CDR3 nucleotide sequence: TGTGCCAGCAGCTCCGGACAGGGCCCGATCGAGCAGTACTTC.

This clonotype showed up just a few times. The rearrangement links TRBV20-1 to TRBJ1-1; D is unresolved. Germline V gene sequence: CDR1 DFQATT, CDR2 SNEGSKA (reference sequence). The CDR3 extends over 13 amino acids. Trimming removed 6 bases at V and 8 bases at J, with 19 bases between. CDR3 in amino acids: CSAVPVVTQEAFF. CDR3 nucleotides: TGCAGTGCGGTCCCGGTGGTTACGCAAGAAGCTTTCTTT.

This clonotype turned up a few times. This chain joins TRBV28 and TRBJ2-2; 7 bases are a match to TRBD2. V trimming: 4 bases; J trimming: 7 bases; junction bases outside the gene matches: 6. The germline V gene encodes CDR1 MDHEN and CDR2 SYDVKM. CDR3 size: 14 residues. DNA of the CDR3: TGTGCCAGCAGTTCAAGCGGGATTGTCGGGGAGCTGTTTTTT. As protein: CASSSSGIVGELFF.

This chain links TRBV13 with TRBJ2-1; no firm D call. The V end was cut by 3 bases, the J end by 0 bases, with 12 bases between. CDR1 PRHDT and CDR2 FYEKMQ come from the germline V gene (reference sequence). The CDR3 length is 16 residues. CDR3 DNA sequence: TGTGCCAGCAGCTTCGGTTCGCGGAGCTCCTACAATGAGCAGTTCTTC. As protein: CASSFGSRSSYNEQFF.

This chain links TRBV18 with TRBJ1-4; D remains unclear. Deletions cut 3 bases from V and 8 bases from J, with 13 bases between. The CDR3 totals 14 residues. The germline CDR1 and CDR2 sequences are KGHSH and LQKENI. CDR3: CASSPMGRDEKLFF. The CDR3 nucleotides are TGTGCCAGCTCACCCATGGGGAGAGACGAAAAACTGTTTTTT.

This clonotype occurred a few times. CDR3 sequence: CASSQDPGAIPGDTQYF. The CDR3 nucleotides read TGCGCCAGCAGCCAAGACCCGGGGGCAATACCCGGAGATACGCAGTATTTT. V usage is TRBV4-3 and J usage is TRBJ2-3, with D perhaps matching TRBD1 or TRBD2 (6 bases each). Germline CDR1 LGHNA, CDR2 YSLEER. The V end was cut by 0 bases, the J end by 5 bases, with 18 bases between. The CDR3 runs to 17 residues.

In nucleotides, the CDR3 is TGCAGTGCTAGAGAGGGAGGAGAGGGACGAGGAGGGAAGTACCAAGAGACCCAGTACTTC. This gives the protein CSAREGGEGRGGKYQETQYF. The chain joins TRBV20-1 to TRBJ2-5, with TRBD2 as a possible D gene (6 bases). Deletions cut 0 bases from V and 0 bases from J, with 26 bases between. The germline V gene encodes CDR1 DFQATT and CDR2 SNEGSKA (reference sequence). The CDR3 runs 20 residues.

This clonotype was detected only a few times. In nucleotides, the CDR3 is TGTGCCAGCAGCTTAGGCGCAGCGGGGACGGGCTACGAGCAGTACTTC. This sequence encodes CASSLGAAGTGYEQYF. The chain couples TRBV7-2 to TRBJ2-1; 7 positions agree with TRBD2. The J call may be in error: the DNA end matches TRBJ2-7 better. Germline-derived CDR1 and CDR2 are SGHTA and FQGNSA. The CDR3 is made up of 16 amino acids.

The chain couples TRBV5-1 to TRBJ2-5, with 8 bases aligning to TRBD2. The CDR3 runs 19 residues. Germline CDR1 is SGHRS and CDR2 is YFSETQ. The V and J ends lost 6 bases and 5 bases, in that order; junction bases with no gene match: 24. This chain's CDR3 is CASMGLTGTSSWGFETQYF. The CDR3 DNA follows: TGCGCCAGCATGGGGCTAACCGGGACTAGTAGTTGGGGATTTGAGACCCAGTACTTC.